A single sample is the source of the 14 T cell receptor beta chains below, sequenced in a study of T cells in Graves' hyperthyroidism and ophthalmopathy. The TCR beta CDR3 regions underwent amplification using RNA transcripts as the source. HTBI primers were used for first-round RT-PCR of the TCR CDR3. TCRdb re-called the multiplex PCR reads with MiXCR, one entry per CDR3 protein. The sample holds around 380,000 distinct CDR3 sequences, less than 15% seen once. Material for sequencing was blood. These receptors all stem from a man aged 30 to 39 with Graves' hyperthyroidism that later progressed to Graves' ophthalmopathy.

V gene TRBV19 combines with J gene TRBJ1-1; perhaps TRBD1 as D (6 bases). Germline CDR1 and CDR2: LNHDA and SQIVND (reference sequence). This CDR3 region has 14 residues. Trimming removed 3 bases from V and 1 base from J, with 9 bases in between. CDR3 sequence reads: CASSMVQGNTEAFF. DNA of the CDR3: TGTGCCAGTAGTATGGTACAGGGGAACACTGAAGCTTTCTTT.

V gene TRBV2 combines with J gene TRBJ2-2, with unresolved D. CDR1 and CDR2 (germline): SNHLY, FYNNEI. The CDR3 sequence is 15 residues long. V lost 7 bases and J lost 1, with 13 bases in between. The CDR3 nucleotides are TGTGCCAGCAACCTCCAGGACGGGAACACCGGGGAGCTGTTTTTT. This translates into CASNLQDGNTGELFF.

This clonotype was seen a few times. The chain links TRBV4-1 to TRBJ1-4; D remains ambiguous. Germline CDR1 MGHRA, CDR2 YSYEKL. Trimming removed 0 bases at V and 5 bases at J, with 10 bases between. The CDR3 has 15 residues. The DNA of the CDR3 is TGCGCCAGCAGCCAAGATCCGACACTGAATGAAAAACTGTTTTTT. This gives the protein CASSQDPTLNEKLFF.

This clonotype has at least ten counts. This chain links TRBV28 with TRBJ2-3, with D tentatively TRBD2 (6 bases). Germline-derived CDR1 and CDR2 are MDHEN and SYDVKM. The CDR3 covers 15 residues. V dropped 5 bases and J dropped 1 base, with 13 bases sitting between them. CDR3 sequence (DNA): TGTGCCAGCAGTCAGGAAGGAGGGGGCACAGATACGCAGTATTTT. This translates into CASSQEGGGTDTQYF.

In this sample, this clonotype turned up many times. This chain links TRBV11-2 with TRBJ1-2; D remains unclear. Germline CDR1 reads SGHAT; CDR2 reads FQNNGV. V was pared by 0 bases and J by 4 bases, with 6 bases between. The CDR3 totals 13 residues. The CDR3 spells CASSLEAAYGYTF. The CDR3 DNA is TGTGCCAGCAGCTTAGAGGCAGCCTATGGCTACACCTTC.

This clonotype has ten or more counts. The rearrangement joins TRBV4-2 to TRBJ2-5, with TRBD2 matching 7 bases. V trimming: 8 bases; J trimming: 2 bases; junction bases outside the gene matches: 5. Germline V gene sequence: CDR1 LGHNA, CDR2 YNFKEQ. The CDR3 has 13 residues. The chain's CDR3 is CASSSGVQETQYF. The CDR3 DNA reads as TGTGCCAGCTCAAGCGGGGTACAAGAGACCCAGTACTTC.

This clonotype was seen ten or more times. The V call is TRBV7-9, the J call TRBJ2-7; D is perhaps TRBD2 (6 bases). Germline V gives CDR1 SEHNR, CDR2 FQNEAQ (reference sequence). Trimming left V 3 bases short and J 4 bases short, with 13 bases between. The CDR3 runs to 14 residues. CDR3 region: CASSFSSDLYEQYF. In nucleotides, the CDR3 is TGTGCCAGCAGCTTTTCTAGCGACCTTTACGAGCAGTACTTC.

This chain connects TRBV4-1 to TRBJ2-1; a weak D match, TRBD1 (5 bases). Germline V gene data show CDR1 as MGHRA and CDR2 as YSYEKL. The V end was cut by 0 bases, the J end by 8 bases, with 11 bases between. CDR3 length: 14 amino acids. For the CDR3, the DNA is TGCGCCAGCAGCCAAGATCGTTGGACATATGAGCAGTTCTTC. This codes for CASSQDRWTYEQFF.

This clonotype was counted at least ten times. The DNA for the CDR3 is TGTGCCAGCAGTCAGGGGGCATTGGAAGCTTTCTTT. This encodes CASSQGALEAFF. The chain joins TRBV12-3 or TRBV12-4 to TRBJ1-1; 8 nucleotides align to TRBD1. V was clipped by 5 bases and J by 8 bases; unmatched bases: 4. The CDR3 covers 12 residues.

The rearrangement uses TRBV13 and TRBJ2-1, with TRBD1 matching over 7 bases. Per the germline V gene, CDR1 is PRHDT and CDR2 is FYEKMQ (reference sequence). This CDR3 is built from 15 residues. The trim removed 5 bases at V and 6 bases at J, leaving 10 bases unmatched. CDR3 bases: TGTGCCAGCAGCCCCGGGGACAGTCAGGCCAATGAGCAGTTCTTC. Encoded protein: CASSPGDSQANEQFF.

The chain uses TRBV7-6 and TRBJ1-3; D gene ambiguous. Germline assignment: CDR1 SGHVS and CDR2 FNYEAQ. The CDR3 is 11 residues long. The V and J ends lost 10 bases and 4 bases respectively, with 8 bases between them. The CDR3 is CATGTGNTIYF. The CDR3 nucleotides read TGTGCCACCGGAACCGGAAACACCATATATTTT.

This clonotype was counted many times. The J gene is TRBJ2-2, the V gene TRBV4-1; no clear D. This CDR3 region has 12 residues. Trimming removed 1 base from V and 7 bases from J, with 4 bases in between. The V gene's germline CDR1 is MGHRA and CDR2 YSYEKL. CDR3: CASSQVSGELFF. CDR3 nucleotide sequence: TGCGCCAGCAGCCAAGTGAGCGGGGAGCTGTTTTTT.

This clonotype was observed many times. V and J are TRBV12-3 or TRBV12-4 and TRBJ2-3, with D hard to call. The germline V and J ends were trimmed by 3 bases and 0 bases, with 10 bases remaining between them. CDR3 size: 15 residues. The CDR3 sequence is CASSFRPSSTDTQYF. Written as DNA, the CDR3 is TGTGCCAGCAGTTTCCGTCCCTCTAGCACAGATACGCAGTATTTT.

Many counts were recorded for this clonotype. The chain links TRBV12-3 or TRBV12-4 to TRBJ1-2; 9 bases match TRBD1. The CDR3 covers 15 residues. V was clipped by 2 bases and J by 5 bases; unmatched bases: 6. The CDR3 bases are TGTGCCAGCAGTTTAAGCTGGACAGGGGAGTATGGCTACACCTTC. It codes for CASSLSWTGEYGYTF.